The entry below gives a single T cell receptor beta chain sequence along with its context. This entry is derived from a study of blood T cell repertoires in COVID-19. Study information: Both acute and convalescent COVID-19 samples were obtained from the United States, Italy and Spain.

In the authors' workflow: Amplification from reference gene primers served as the basis for estimated nucleated cell counts. Here immunoSEQ multiplex PCR was the method, and the copy in TCRdb shows in-frame clones only, minus some. V and J calls plus clone size are reproduced from that table; the DNA served to infer D and trimming. The data show some 190,000 clones, more than 70% seen once. Trimming took off 6 bases at V and 2 bases at J, with 11 bases between the two ends. This CDR3 region has 13 residues. CDR1 is SGHRS, CDR2 YFSETQ, per germline. Individuals aged roughly 18 to 95 years were recruited from 20 to 25 US areas. Membership in each cohort depended on participant-reported clinical history.

The receptor's source is a young man with acute COVID-19. The chain links TRBV5-1 to TRBJ2-5; D ambiguous. The sample consisted of PBMCs or T cells enriched from blood (not recorded which). The CDR3 region is CASNEPIQETQYF. The CDR3 nucleotides read TGCGCCAGCAACGAGCCGATTCAAGAGACCCAGTACTTC.